This entry features one T cell receptor beta chain sequence. This sample is drawn from a study of blood T cell repertoires in COVID-19. Study background: There were acute and convalescent COVID-19 samples, and they came from the United States, Italy and Spain.

Living in 24 US areas, the participants were between roughly 18 and 90 years of age. Recovered status in Cohort 3 required two negative PCRs, clearance, or symptom resolution. The table came from immunoSEQ multiplex PCR; TCRdb's copy has only in-frame clones and leaves some out. The sample holds roughly 370,000 clones, about 83% seen once. The specimen sequenced was PBMCs or T cells enriched from blood (not recorded which). The receptor's source is a woman aged 50 to 60 who had recovered from COVID-19.

The CDR3 loop reads CASSSELNYGYTF. As DNA, the CDR3 is TGTGCCAGCAGCTCCGAACTTAACTATGGCTACACCTTC. The V call is TRBV7-8, the J call TRBJ1-2, with D uncertain. The CDR3 totals 13 residues. V gave up 4 bases and J gave up 1 base, with 7 bases separating them. Germline CDR1 SGHVS, CDR2 FQNEAQ. Combining the CDR3 with reference TRBV7-8 and TRBJ1-2 gives the whole variable domain GAGVSQSPRYKVAKRGQDVALRCDPISGHVSLFWYQQALGQGPEFLTYFQNEAQLDKSGLPSDRFFAERPEGSVSTLKIQRTQQEDSAVYLCASSSELNYGYTFGSGTRLTVV.